This T cell receptor beta chain was recovered during a study of radiation and T cells in renal cell carcinoma. Clones were sequenced by immunoSEQ multiplex PCR, and TCRdb holds only the in-frame ones, with some missing. The top ten clones hold 6.5% to 8% of a sample with just over 95,000 clones, roughly 82% of them seen once. Time point here: blood 4 weeks post-SBRT, at nephrectomy. Stated treatment: 15 Gy SBRT to primary tumor, nephrectomy 4 weeks later. The patient's renal cell carcinoma had clear cell pathology. This clone is a singleton in its sample. The germline V gene encodes CDR1 MNHEY and CDR2 SMNVEV (reference sequence). V lost 11 bases and J lost 0; bases outside the gene matches: 9. The CDR3 sequence is 15 residues long.

The sequencing here drew on blood, taken from a patient whose treatment included radiotherapy and nephrectomy. V usage is TRBV27 and J usage is TRBJ2-1, with TRBD2 matching over 8 bases. The sequence was obtained from a man aged 60 to 75 with renal cell carcinoma. CDR3 residues: CADYSGTSSYNEQFF. CDR3 nucleotides: TGTGCCGACTACTCCGGGACTAGCTCCTACAATGAGCAGTTCTTC.